This T cell receptor (beta chain) came from a study of blood T cell repertoires in COVID-19. Study-level background: The United States, Italy and Spain supplied acute and convalescent COVID-19 samples. The analysed material was cDNA or gDNA that came from T cells, B-cell-depleted T cells, or PBMCs.

V lost 8 bases, J lost 6 bases, and 15 bases lay in between. The CDR3 extends over 13 amino acids. Per germline, CDR1 MDHEN and CDR2 SYDVKM. Original processing methods: Reference gene primers were amplified, and this amplification served to estimate nucleated cell counts. Repertoires were generated with immunoSEQ multiplex PCR, while TCRdb's copy carries only in-frame clones and drops some. V and J calls and clone size are as listed in that table; D and trimming were resolved from the DNA. The table lists approximately 90,000 clones, 75% to 90% of them singletons. The chain employs TRBV28 and TRBJ2-3; tentative D call: TRBD1 (5 bases). The TCR sequence derives from a man older than 75 with active or convalescent COVID-19. Sample: peripheral blood. The CDR3 DNA reads as TGTGCCAGCTACCAGACAGCCCGCGATACGCAGTATTTT. It yields the protein CASYQTARDTQYF.